This T cell receptor beta chain emerged from a study of T cell responses to AZD1222 COVID-19 vaccine. The data were produced by immunoSEQ multiplex PCR, yet TCRdb's version contains in-frame clones alone and is incomplete. The table lists some 120,000 clones, about nine tenths of them singletons. The receptor's source is an adult in good health. Sequencing was performed on peripheral blood, taken on day 0 of MenACWY control vaccination.

CDR3 bases: TGTGCCAGCAGCTTAGGACGGAACTATAATTCACCCCTCCACTTT. Its protein product is CASSLGRNYNSPLHF. The J gene is TRBJ1-6, the V gene TRBV11-2; D unresolved. The V gene's germline CDR1 is SGHAT and CDR2 FQNNGV. V lost 1 base to trimming and J lost 3 bases, with 7 bases between them. This CDR3 region has 15 residues.